Presented here are 12 T cell receptor beta chains from one specimen sequenced in a study of blood T cells in healthy people across ages. A J-beta primer mix and a sample-barcoded 5' primer were used in a second PCR of roughly 7 to 12 cycles. TCRdb processed the 5' RACE reads anew with MiXCR; each CDR3 protein has one entry. The sample has roughly 1,300,000 distinct CDR3 sequences; roughly 60% are singletons. Specimen: blood. The receptors were gathered from a man in his late teens or twenties in good health.

Notes on this clonotype: The junction shows a germline mismatch at one end, possibly a read error. The chain is built from TRBV20-1 and TRBJ1-6; TRBD1 aligns across 7 bases. CDR3 length: 14 amino acids. Looked up from germline, CDR1 is DFQATT and CDR2 is SNEGSKA (reference sequence). DNA for the CDR3: TGCAGTGCTAGCGAGGGGACAGTATCTTCACCCATCCACTTT. It encodes CSASEGTVSSPIHF.

This clonotype was counted between two and nine times. The rearrangement links TRBV2 to TRBJ2-3, with D uncertain. Germline-derived CDR1 and CDR2 are SNHLY and FYNNEI. Trimming removed 2 bases from V and 1 base from J, with 13 bases in between. The length of the CDR3 is 16 residues. The CDR3 nucleotides are TGTGCCAGCAGTGAACTCTCACTCCGGGGCACAGATACGCAGTATTTT. This sequence encodes CASSELSLRGTDTQYF.

This clonotype has more than one count but fewer than ten. The chain links TRBV6-6 to TRBJ1-2; the D is unclear. The germline V and J ends were trimmed by 5 bases and 1 base, with 11 bases remaining between them. CDR3 length: 14 residues. Germline-derived CDR1 and CDR2 are MNHNY and SVGAGI (reference sequence). The chain's CDR3 is CASSPEGFNYGYTF. CDR3 nucleotide sequence: TGTGCCAGCAGTCCCGAAGGGTTTAACTATGGCTACACCTTC.

This sequence joins TRBV11-2 and TRBJ1-1; tentatively, D is TRBD1 (6 bases). With 5 bases removed from V and 3 bases from J, the gap between germline ends came to 22 bases. The CDR3 is made up of 17 amino acids. CDR1 and CDR2 from the germline V gene are SGHAT and FQNNGV. CDR3 nucleotides: TGTGCCAGCAGCCCGGACAGCCTAACACAGGAGGACACTGAAGCTTTCTTT. Translated, it gives CASSPDSLTQEDTEAFF.

This chain links TRBV7-9 with TRBJ2-1, with a weak D call TRBD2 (6 bases). The CDR3 runs to 14 residues. The V gene's germline CDR1 is SEHNR and CDR2 FQNEAQ (reference sequence). Trimming cost V 6 bases and J 4 bases, with 13 bases left between them. The CDR3 loop is CASRTIAVYNEQFF. In DNA form, the CDR3 reads TGTGCCAGCAGGACCATAGCGGTATACAATGAGCAGTTCTTC.

The rearrangement links TRBV6-2 or TRBV6-3 to TRBJ2-1; 9 positions agree with TRBD2. Germline V gene data show CDR1 as MNHEY and CDR2 as SVGEGT. This CDR3 contains 19 residues. The V segment lost 3 bases and the J segment 0 bases; nucleotides outside the gene matches: 12. DNA for the CDR3: TGTGCCAGCAGTTATCGGCTAGCGGGGACCCCTAGCTCCTACAATGAGCAGTTCTTC. It codes for CASSYRLAGTPSSYNEQFF.

The sample holds one count of this clonotype. V is TRBV10-3 and J is TRBJ1-1, with no clear D. From germline, CDR1 is ENHRY and CDR2 SYGVKD. Trimming took 9 bases from V and 1 from J, leaving 12 bases between them. This CDR3 is 13 amino acids long. DNA of the CDR3: TGTGCCATTGAATATGAGTCGAACACTGAAGCTTTCTTT. It codes for CAIEYESNTEAFF.

The CDR3 spells CASSLEPRQGGGGNTIYF. CDR3 DNA: TGTGCCAGCAGCCTCGAACCCCGACAGGGCGGAGGTGGAAACACCATATATTTT. The chain combines TRBV9 with TRBJ1-3; 7 bases agree with TRBD1. Losses at the gene ends were 4 bases for V and 3 bases for J; bases not matched to a gene: 16. The CDR3 spans 18 residues. From germline, CDR1 is SGDLS and CDR2 YYNGEE.

The chain uses TRBV19 and TRBJ1-1; D gene unclear. V shed 7 bases and J shed 5 bases, with 8 bases lying between them. Per the germline V gene, CDR1 is LNHDA and CDR2 is SQIVND (reference sequence). This CDR3 is 11 amino acids long. The DNA of the CDR3 is TGTGCCAGTAAGAGGCTTACTGAAGCTTTCTTT. It yields the protein CASKRLTEAFF.

This clonotype showed up just a few times. The V gene is TRBV5-6, the J gene TRBJ1-5, with TRBD1 as a possible D gene (6 bases). The CDR3 loop spans 15 amino acids. The germline V gene encodes CDR1 SGHDT and CDR2 YYEEEE. Trimming shortened V by 0 bases and J by 6 bases, and 13 bases separated the two germline ends. Here the CDR3 reads CASSLGLGASQPQHF. The CDR3 coding sequence is TGTGCCAGCAGCTTGGGTTTGGGGGCGAGTCAGCCCCAGCATTTT.

Points on this clonotype: Its ends do not fully match the called genes, so a read error is possible. The chain combines TRBV5-1 with TRBJ2-7; D not certain. The CDR3 spans 13 residues. Germline V lookup: CDR1 SGHRS, CDR2 YFSETQ. The CDR3 DNA follows: TGCGCCGGCAGCTGGACGGATTCCTACGAGCAGTACTTC. It specifies CAGSWTDSYEQYF.

The chain uses TRBV20-1 and TRBJ2-3, with 8 bases matching TRBD2. The CDR3 has 15 residues. The germline CDR1 and CDR2 sequences are DFQATT and SNEGSKA (reference sequence). The trim removed 6 bases at V and 2 bases at J, leaving 10 bases unmatched. The DNA of the CDR3 is TGCAGTGCCCGCGGGGGGAGCCGGGTCACAGATACGCAGTATTTT. This translates into CSARGGSRVTDTQYF.